This TCR beta chain was recovered during a study of CD8 T cells in Susac syndrome. Sequencing of TCR beta was performed on blood CD8+ T cells and on blood CD4+ T cells. Reverse transcription of roughly 0.5 to 1 ug RNA was carried out with random hexamers. It was immunoSEQ multiplex PCR that amplified TCR beta CDR3 across 54 Vbeta and 13 Jbeta. TCRdb used MiXCR to reprocess the immunoSEQ multiplex PCR reads, holding one entry per CDR3 protein. The table includes under 200,000 distinct CDR3 sequences, 90% to 95% detected once. The CDR3 runs 16 residues. With 2 bases clipped from V and 6 bases from J, the junction kept 8 bases outside the gene matches. CDR1 and CDR2 (germline): MDHEN, SYDVKM.

Sequenced material: CD4+ T cells from PBMCs. The receptor's source is a human donor in good health. V and J are TRBV28 and TRBJ2-1; TRBD2 aligns across 9 bases. DNA for the CDR3: TGTGCCAGCAGTTTACAATTAGCGGGGGAAAGCAATGAGCAGTTCTTC. Amino acids: CASSLQLAGESNEQFF. Combining the CDR3 with reference TRBV28 and TRBJ2-1 gives the whole variable domain DVKVTQSSRYLVKRTGEKVFLECVQDMDHENMFWYRQDPGLGLRLIYFSYDVKMKEKGDIPEGYSVSREKKERFSLILESASTNQTSMYLCASSLQLAGESNEQFFGPGTRLTVL.